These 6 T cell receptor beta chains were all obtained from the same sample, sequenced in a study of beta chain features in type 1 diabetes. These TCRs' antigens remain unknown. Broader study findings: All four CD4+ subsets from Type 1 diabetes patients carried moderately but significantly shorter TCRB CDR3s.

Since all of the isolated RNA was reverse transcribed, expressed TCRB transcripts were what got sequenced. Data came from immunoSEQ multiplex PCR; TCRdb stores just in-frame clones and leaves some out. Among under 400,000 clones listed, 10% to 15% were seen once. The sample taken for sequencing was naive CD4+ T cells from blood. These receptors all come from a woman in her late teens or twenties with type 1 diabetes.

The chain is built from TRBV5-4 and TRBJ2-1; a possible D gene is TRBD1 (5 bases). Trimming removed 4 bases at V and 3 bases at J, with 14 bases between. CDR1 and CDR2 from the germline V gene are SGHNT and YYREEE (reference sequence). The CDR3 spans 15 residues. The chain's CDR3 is CASSPERGGYNEQFF. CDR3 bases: TGTGCCAGCAGCCCCGAAAGGGGCGGCTACAATGAGCAGTTCTTC.

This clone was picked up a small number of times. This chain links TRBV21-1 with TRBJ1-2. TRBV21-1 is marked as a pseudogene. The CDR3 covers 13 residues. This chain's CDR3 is CASSKRSRYGYTF. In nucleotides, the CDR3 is TGTGCCAGCAGCAAAAGGAGTAGGTATGGCTACACCTTC.

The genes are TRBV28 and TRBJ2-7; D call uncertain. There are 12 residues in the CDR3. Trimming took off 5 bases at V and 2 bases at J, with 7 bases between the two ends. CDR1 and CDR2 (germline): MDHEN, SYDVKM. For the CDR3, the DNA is TGTGCCAGCAGTGAACAGACCTACGAGCAGTACTTC. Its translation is CASSEQTYEQYF.

The chain's CDR3 is CASSLEVGEQYF. As DNA, the CDR3 is TGTGCCAGCAGTTTGGAGGTGGGCGAGCAGTACTTC. This chain joins TRBV28 and TRBJ2-7, with TRBD2 as a possible D gene (5 bases). The CDR3 has 12 amino acids. Trimming stripped 3 bases from V and 6 bases from J, with 9 bases between. Germline loops: CDR1 MDHEN, CDR2 SYDVKM. The whole variable domain, remainder taken from reference TRBV28 and TRBJ2-7, is DVKVTQSSRYLVKRTGEKVFLECVQDMDHENMFWYRQDPGLGLRLIYFSYDVKMKEKGDIPEGYSVSREKKERFSLILESASTNQTSMYLCASSLEVGEQYFGPGTRLTVT.

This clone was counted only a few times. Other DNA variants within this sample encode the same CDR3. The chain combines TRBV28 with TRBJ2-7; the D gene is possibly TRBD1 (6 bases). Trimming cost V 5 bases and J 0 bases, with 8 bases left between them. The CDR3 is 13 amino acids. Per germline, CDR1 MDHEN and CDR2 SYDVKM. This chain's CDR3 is CASSLDSSYEQYF. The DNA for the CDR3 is TGTGCCAGCAGTCTGGACAGCTCCTACGAGCAGTACTTC.

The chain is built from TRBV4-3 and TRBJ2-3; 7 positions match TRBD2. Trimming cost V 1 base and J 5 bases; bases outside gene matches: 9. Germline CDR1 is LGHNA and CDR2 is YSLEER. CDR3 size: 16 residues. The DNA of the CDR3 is TGCGCCAGCAGCCAAGGGTTCGCGGGAGCAGGAGATACGCAGTATTTT. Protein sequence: CASSQGFAGAGDTQYF.